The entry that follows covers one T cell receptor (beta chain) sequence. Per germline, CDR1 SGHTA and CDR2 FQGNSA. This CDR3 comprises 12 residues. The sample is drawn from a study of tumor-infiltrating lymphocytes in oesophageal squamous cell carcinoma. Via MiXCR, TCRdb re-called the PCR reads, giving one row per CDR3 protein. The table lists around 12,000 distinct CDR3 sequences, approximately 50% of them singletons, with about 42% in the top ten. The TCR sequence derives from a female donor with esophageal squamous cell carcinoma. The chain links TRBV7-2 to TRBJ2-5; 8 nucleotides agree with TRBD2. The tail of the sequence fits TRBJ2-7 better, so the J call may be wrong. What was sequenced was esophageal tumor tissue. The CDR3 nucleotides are TGTGCCAGCAGCGGGAGCGGGGGCGAGCAGTACTTC. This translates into CASSGSGGEQYF.